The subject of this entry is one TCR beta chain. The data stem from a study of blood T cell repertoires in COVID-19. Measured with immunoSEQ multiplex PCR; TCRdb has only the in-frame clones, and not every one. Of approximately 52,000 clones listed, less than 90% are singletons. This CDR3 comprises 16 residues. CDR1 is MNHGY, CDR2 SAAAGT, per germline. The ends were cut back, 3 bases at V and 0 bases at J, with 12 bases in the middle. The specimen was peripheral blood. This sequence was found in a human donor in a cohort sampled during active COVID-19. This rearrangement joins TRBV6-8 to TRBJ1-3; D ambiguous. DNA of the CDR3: TGTGCCAGCAGTTATACATTGGCTCACTCTGGAAACACCATATATTTT. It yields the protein CASSYTLAHSGNTIYF.